These 26 T cell receptor beta chains share one sample of origin, sequenced in a study of T-cell reconstitution after alpha-beta-depleted transplantation in children. Unique molecular identifiers were built into the TCRbeta library. TCRdb redid the calling of the PCR reads with MiXCR, one entry per CDR3 protein. Of 350,000 to 400,000 distinct CDR3 sequences in the sample, more than 10% were seen once. The input for sequencing was PBMCs, taken from the stem cell graft. These receptors were obtained from a human donor who donated a stem cell graft to a child with Fanconi anemia.

This rearrangement joins TRBV4-2 to TRBJ1-6, with TRBD1 identical over 10 bases. The CDR3 runs 17 residues. V gave up 0 bases and J gave up 10 bases; unmatched junction bases: 9. CDR1 and CDR2 from the germline V gene are LGHNA and YNFKEQ. CDR3 sequence (DNA): TGTGCCAGCAGCCAAGATATAGTAGGACAGGGGGGCTCACCCCTCCACTTT. It codes for CASSQDIVGQGGSPLHF.

CDR3 protein: CASSSGQRLQAFF. CDR3 nucleotides: TGTGCCAGCAGCTCGGGACAGCGCCTCCAAGCTTTCTTT. The chain employs TRBV7-9 and TRBJ1-1, with 7 bases fitting TRBD1. The CDR3 extends over 13 amino acids. Germline V gene sequence: CDR1 SEHNR, CDR2 FQNEAQ (reference sequence). J lost 9 bases, V lost 4 bases, and 8 bases had no gene match.

This clonotype was seen repeatedly, ten times or more. The CDR3 loop is CRGARGSNYGYTF. As DNA, the CDR3 is TGCAGGGGAGCAAGGGGGTCAAACTATGGCTACACCTTC. The genes are TRBV20-1 and TRBJ1-2, with a possible D match to TRBD1 (6 bases). This CDR3 spans 13 amino acids. Germline V CDR1 and CDR2: DFQATT, SNEGSKA (reference sequence).

This clonotype turned up a few times. The rearrangement joins TRBV5-1 to TRBJ2-1, with TRBD1 matching 7 bases. Per germline, CDR1 SGHRS and CDR2 YFSETQ. V was pared by 4 bases and J by 4 bases, with 11 bases of the junction left unmatched. The CDR3 is made up of 16 amino acids. CDR3 in amino acids: CASSPRGQAAYNEQFF. In DNA, the CDR3 is TGCGCCAGCAGCCCCCGAGGACAGGCCGCTTACAATGAGCAGTTCTTC.

The CDR3 protein is CASSPRVAGPNEQFF. The CDR3 coding sequence is TGTGCCAGCAGTCCTCGGGTAGCGGGGCCGAATGAGCAGTTCTTC. V usage is TRBV6-2 or TRBV6-3 and J usage is TRBJ2-1; 8 nucleotides match TRBD2. Per the germline V gene, CDR1 is MNHEY and CDR2 is SVGEGT. The CDR3 contains 15 residues. V shed 5 bases and J 7 bases; nucleotides not matched to a gene: 10.

This clonotype was counted between two and nine times. The CDR3 bases are TGTGCCAGCAGCTTTGCTGGGGTATTGAATGAGCAGTTCTTC. Encoded protein: CASSFAGVLNEQFF. The chain uses TRBV7-2 and TRBJ2-1, with D uncertain. This CDR3 contains 14 residues. Germline V gene lookup returns CDR1 SGHTA and CDR2 FQGNSA. V lost 3 bases and J lost 7, with 13 bases in between.

The sample holds many counts of this clonotype. This chain links TRBV5-1 with TRBJ2-7; D is uncertain. V was shortened by 0 bases and J by 3 bases, with 10 bases between the two germline ends. The CDR3 is 14 residues long. CDR1 is SGHRS, CDR2 YFSETQ, per germline. The CDR3 DNA is TGCGCCAGCAGCTTGGGAGTCAGCTACTACGAGCAGTACTTC. Protein product: CASSLGVSYYEQYF.

This clonotype was picked up many times. V and J are TRBV10-3 and TRBJ2-5; 7 bases line up with TRBD1. This CDR3 has 13 residues. V lost 10 bases and J lost 0; bases outside the gene matches: 5. Germline-derived CDR1 and CDR2 are ENHRY and SYGVKD. As DNA, the CDR3 is TGTGCCACAAGGGACAGAAACCAAGAGACCCAGTACTTC. This sequence encodes CATRDRNQETQYF.

This clonotype showed up many times. This sequence joins TRBV20-1 and TRBJ2-5, with a weak D call TRBD2 (5 bases). The CDR3 is 14 residues long. V shed 1 base and J shed 3 bases, with 12 bases lying between them. Germline loops: CDR1 DFQATT, CDR2 SNEGSKA (reference sequence). DNA of the CDR3: TGCAGTGCTAGAGGTCGGGGTTTGGAAGAGACCCAGTACTTC. It specifies CSARGRGLEETQYF.

CDR3 nucleotide sequence: TGCGCCAGCAGCCTCGGGACAGGGGACGGAGAGCAGTACTTC. The encoded protein is CASSLGTGDGEQYF. This chain connects TRBV5-1 to TRBJ2-7, with 10 bases aligning to TRBD1. CDR1 and CDR2 from the germline V gene are SGHRS and YFSETQ. V lost 4 bases, J lost 7 bases, and 8 bases stayed unmatched. The CDR3 has 14 residues. Drawing the rest from reference TRBV5-1 and TRBJ2-7, the complete variable domain is KAGVTQTPRYLIKTRGQQVTLSCSPISGHRSVSWYQQTPGQGLQFLFEYFSETQRNKGNFPGRFSGRQFSNSRSEMNVSTLELGDSALYLCASSLGTGDGEQYFGPGTRLTVT.

This clonotype has a count of ten or more. The V and J genes are TRBV5-1 and TRBJ2-2; TRBD1 matches 8 bases. The CDR3 spans 16 residues. The V gene's germline CDR1 is SGHRS and CDR2 YFSETQ. Trimming cost V 5 bases and J 7 bases; bases outside gene matches: 13. The CDR3 reads CASRPLDGQGGGELFF. CDR3 sequence (DNA): TGCGCCAGCAGACCCTTGGACGGACAGGGAGGCGGGGAGCTGTTTTTT.

In its sample, this clonotype was seen a few times. V usage is TRBV4-2 and J usage is TRBJ2-2; TRBD2 might be the D (6 bases). Germline CDR1 and CDR2: LGHNA and YNFKEQ. Trimming removed 4 bases at V and 4 bases at J, with 16 bases between. CDR3 length equals 16 residues. The CDR3 DNA is TGTGCCAGCAGCCCCTGGGGCGGGGTAGGCACCGGGGAGCTGTTTTTT. Residues: CASSPWGGVGTGELFF.

This chain uses TRBV16 with TRBJ2-6; D call uncertain. CDR3 length: 15 residues. Germline V CDR1 and CDR2: KGHSY, FQNENV. Trimming took off 3 bases at V and 2 bases at J, with 8 bases between the two ends. The CDR3 bases are TGTGCCAGCAGCCAGGAGAAGGCTGGGGCCAACGTCCTGACTTTC. Translating gives CASSQEKAGANVLTF.

The table lists this clonotype with many counts. V gene TRBV7-8 combines with J gene TRBJ2-5; TRBD1 matches 7 bases. The CDR3 consists of 17 residues. V shed 6 bases, J shed 3 bases, and the junction held 16 bases outside the gene matches. CDR1 is SGHVS, CDR2 FQNEAQ, per germline. CDR3 bases: TGTGCCAGCAGAGTCCTTACCGTCGGGACAGTTAAAGAGACCCAGTACTTC. This sequence encodes CASRVLTVGTVKETQYF.

This chain's CDR3 is CSARVIRGPNAGIQFF. CDR3 bases: TGCAGTGCTAGAGTAATACGGGGGCCCAACGCCGGTATTCAGTTCTTC. The rearrangement links TRBV20-1 to TRBJ2-1, with D perhaps given as TRBD1 or TRBD2 (6 bases each). Trimming shortened V by 1 base and J by 13 bases, and 26 bases separated the two germline ends. This CDR3 comprises 16 residues. Germline V gene lookup returns CDR1 DFQATT and CDR2 SNEGSKA (reference sequence).

This clonotype came up many times. J is TRBJ2-1 and V is TRBV6-5; TRBD2 matches at 13 bases. Germline trimming cut 6 bases from V and 9 bases from J; bases unmatched to any gene: 5. This CDR3 comprises 14 residues. CDR1 and CDR2 (germline): MNHEY, SVGAGI. CDR3 protein: CASRRGLAGIEQFF. In DNA form, the CDR3 reads TGTGCCAGCAGAAGGGGACTAGCGGGGATTGAGCAGTTCTTC.

This chain joins TRBV6-1 and TRBJ1-2; a possible D gene is TRBD1 (5 bases). V was cut by 2 bases and J by 4 bases, with 17 bases left in between. CDR1 MNHNS and CDR2 SASEGT come from the germline V gene. The CDR3 length is 16 residues. CDR3 in DNA: TGTGCCAGCAGTGAATTGGGGCCACGGGGACTCTATGGCTACACCTTC. Amino acids: CASSELGPRGLYGYTF.

Of note for this clonotype: The conserved phenylalanine or tryptophan is not found at the CDR3 terminus, so this likely reflects a read error. No DNA is shown, since the ends of the CDR3 on it are uncertain; the CDR3 is the one TCRdb lists. The chain joins TRBV21-1 to TRBJ2-7. TRBV21-1 is reported as a pseudogene. Ends included, the CDR3 has 12 residues. CDR3 amino acids: CASKGDSYEQYY.

This clonotype was picked up many times. The V and J genes are TRBV7-2 and TRBJ2-1; D gene uncertain. The CDR3 consists of 13 residues. Per the germline V gene, CDR1 is SGHTA and CDR2 is FQGNSA. The V and J ends lost 2 bases and 9 bases respectively, with 11 bases between them. CDR3 in DNA: TGTGCCAGCAGCTTAACCGGTTATGGTGAGCAGTTCTTC. This encodes CASSLTGYGEQFF.

V is TRBV7-3 and J is TRBJ2-3; TRBD1 matches 8 bases. CDR1 is SGHTA and CDR2 is FQGTGA in the germline V gene. The CDR3 has 12 residues. The ends lost 5 bases at V and 7 bases at J; junction bases unmatched: 2. The CDR3 DNA reads TGTGCCAGCAGCGGACAGGGAAATACGCAGTATTTT. Translated: CASSGQGNTQYF.

This clonotype was seen more than once but under ten times. The junction and the germline gene differ at one end; a read error may be behind it. V gene TRBV29-1 combines with J gene TRBJ1-2, with 8 positions matching TRBD1. In germline, CDR1 is SQVTM, CDR2 ANQGSEA. The CDR3 runs to 14 residues. As DNA, the CDR3 is TGCAGCGCTGAAGGACAGGGCAACAACTATGGCTACACCTTC. This codes for CSAEGQGNNYGYTF. Full variable domain (remainder filled in from reference TRBV29-1 and TRBJ1-2): SAVISQKPSRDICQRGTSLTIQCQVDSQVTMMFWYRQQPGQSLTLIATANQGSEATYESGFVIDKFPISRPNLTFSTLTVSNMSPEDSSIYLCSAEGQGNNYGYTFGSGTRLTVV.

The rearrangement links TRBV3-1 to TRBJ2-3; tentatively, D is TRBD1 or TRBD2 (6 bases each). In germline, CDR1 is LGHDT, CDR2 YNNKEL (reference sequence). With 1 base removed from V and 0 bases from J, the gap between germline ends came to 17 bases. CDR3 length equals 18 residues. This chain's CDR3 is CASSQGGATLRSTDTQYF. The CDR3 DNA sequence: TGTGCCAGCAGCCAAGGGGGGGCCACACTCCGCAGCACAGATACGCAGTATTTT.

This clonotype was observed a single time. Written as DNA, the CDR3 is TGCAGTGCTACTGGACAGAACACCTACAATGAGCAGTTCTTC. Its translation: CSATGQNTYNEQFF. The rearrangement uses TRBV20-1 and TRBJ2-1, with a possible D match to TRBD1 (6 bases). The ends were cut back, 4 bases at V and 2 bases at J, with 12 bases in the middle. Germline-derived CDR1 and CDR2 are DFQATT and SNEGSKA (reference sequence). The CDR3 is made up of 14 amino acids.

The chain is built from TRBV5-1 and TRBJ2-3, with D perhaps TRBD2 (5 bases). This CDR3 spans 14 amino acids. Trimming took 3 bases from V and 2 from J, leaving 10 bases between them. Per the germline V gene, CDR1 is SGHRS and CDR2 is YFSETQ. CDR3: CASSSRALTDTQYF. DNA of the CDR3: TGCGCCAGCAGCTCGCGGGCTCTCACAGATACGCAGTATTTT.

This clonotype was seen a few times. The chain joins TRBV9 to TRBJ2-1, with 7 bases matching TRBD2. The CDR3 has 15 amino acids. J was trimmed by 7 bases and V by 0 bases; bases with no gene match: 7. Germline V gives CDR1 SGDLS, CDR2 YYNGEE. The CDR3 DNA is TGTGCCAGCAGCGTAGCTACATGGGGGGGGAATGAGCAGTTCTTC. This codes for CASSVATWGGNEQFF. Filled out from reference TRBV9 and TRBJ2-1, the complete variable domain reads DSGVTQTPKHLITATGQRVTLRCSPRSGDLSVYWYQQSLDQGLQFLIQYYNGEERAKGNILERFSAQQFPDLHSELNLSSLELGDSALYFCASSVATWGGNEQFFGPGTRLTVL.

This clonotype appeared a few times. This rearrangement joins TRBV20-1 to TRBJ1-1; D is unclear. Trimming took off 3 bases at V and 5 bases at J, with 7 bases between the two ends. The germline CDR1 and CDR2 sequences are DFQATT and SNEGSKA (reference sequence). This CDR3 comprises 11 residues. Here the CDR3 reads CSASMETEAFF. CDR3 sequence (DNA): TGCAGTGCTAGTATGGAGACTGAAGCTTTCTTT.